These T cell receptor beta chains were read from a single sample in a study of T cell changes during pregnancy in multiple sclerosis. TCRdb's table, derived via immunoSEQ multiplex PCR, lists solely in-frame clones and lacks some. The sample has 40,000 to 45,000 clones; approximately 92% are singletons. Sequenced input: peripheral blood. The receptors come from a female donor with multiple sclerosis, enrolled in a pregnancy study. CDR3s include the opening cysteine and the closing phenylalanine or tryptophan. A D gene is named only where the DNA matches it firmly. Not all rows give a size; the values are once, few, many and, for expanded clones, a class.

CDR3 protein: CASGRRESYNEQFF
CDR3 DNA: TGTGCCAGCGGGCGCCGTGAGTCCTACAATGAGCAGTTCTTC
clone size: once
V gene: TRBV7-8
J gene: TRBJ2-1
D gene: NA

CDR3 protein: CASRQRALNTEAFF
CDR3 DNA: TGTGCCAGCAGGCAGAGGGCGTTGAACACTGAAGCTTTCTTT
clone size: NA
V gene: TRBV5-5
J gene: TRBJ1-1
D gene: NA

CDR3 protein: CASSPRGPDTQYF
CDR3 DNA: TGTGCCAGCAGCCCCCGGGGACCCGATACGCAGTATTTT
clone size: NA
V gene: TRBV7-9
J gene: TRBJ2-3
D gene: NA

CDR3 protein: CASSPNRAGGFTEAFF
CDR3 DNA: TGTGCCAGCTCACCGAACAGGGCAGGAGGTTTTACTGAAGCTTTCTTT
clone size: NA
V gene: TRBV18
J gene: TRBJ1-1
D gene: NA

CDR3 protein: CASSWGDRDQETQYF
CDR3 DNA: TGCGCCAGCAGCTGGGGGGACAGGGACCAAGAGACCCAGTACTTC
clone size: NA
V gene: TRBV5-1
J gene: TRBJ2-5
D gene: TRBD1

CDR3 protein: CASSSRDRVTGELFF
CDR3 DNA: TGTGCCAGCAGCTCCCGGGATAGGGTCACCGGGGAGCTGTTTTTT
clone size: NA
V gene: TRBV11-2
J gene: TRBJ2-2
D gene: NA

CDR3 protein: CASSVGVYSPYSNQPQHF
CDR3 DNA: TGTGCCAGCAGTGTAGGGGTCTATAGTCCCTATAGCAATCAGCCCCAGCATTTT
clone size: NA
V gene: TRBV28
J gene: TRBJ1-5
D gene: NA

CDR3 protein: CAISVGWGTEAFF
CDR3 DNA: TGTGCCATCAGTGTGGGATGGGGCACTGAAGCTTTCTTT
clone size: NA
V gene: TRBV10-3
J gene: TRBJ1-1
D gene: NA

CDR3 protein: CASSFREVNTGELFF
CDR3 DNA: TGTGCCAGCAGCTTCCGGGAGGTGAACACCGGGGAGCTGTTTTTT
clone size: NA
V gene: TRBV7-9
J gene: TRBJ2-2
D gene: TRBD2

CDR3 protein: CASSRSLASGSTDTQYF
CDR3 DNA: TGTGCCAGCTCACGAAGCCTCGCTAGCGGGAGCACAGATACGCAGTATTTT
clone size: once
V gene: TRBV18
J gene: TRBJ2-3
D gene: TRBD2

CDR3 protein: CASSPEQGNYEQYF
CDR3 DNA: TGCGCCAGCAGCCCAGAACAGGGGAACTACGAGCAGTACTTC
clone size: NA
V gene: TRBV5-1
J gene: TRBJ2-7
D gene: TRBD1

CDR3 protein: CASSLSDDNEQFF
CDR3 DNA: TGTGCCAGCAGTTTGTCAGATGACAATGAGCAGTTCTTC
clone size: NA
V gene: TRBV27
J gene: TRBJ2-1
D gene: NA

CDR3 protein: CASSSDRGPNEKLFF
CDR3 DNA: TGTGCCAGCAGTTCCGACAGGGGACCTAATGAAAAACTGTTTTTT
clone size: NA
V gene: TRBV6-5
J gene: TRBJ1-4
D gene: TRBD1

CDR3 protein: CASTLTETGDGRNTEAFF
CDR3 DNA: TGTGCCAGCACCCTTACGGAGACAGGGGACGGGAGGAACACTGAAGCTTTCTTT
clone size: NA
V gene: TRBV7-2
J gene: TRBJ1-1
D gene: TRBD1

CDR3 protein: CASSVGSGRGTGELFF
CDR3 DNA: TGTGCCAGCAGCGTAGGGAGCGGGAGAGGGACCGGGGAGCTGTTTTTT
clone size: once
V gene: TRBV9
J gene: TRBJ2-2
D gene: TRBD2

CDR3 protein: CASSPGRGGGETQYF
CDR3 DNA: TGTGCCAGCAGCCCTGGTAGGGGCGGGGGGGAGACCCAGTACTTC
clone size: NA
V gene: TRBV7-2
J gene: TRBJ2-5
D gene: TRBD2

CDR3 protein: CASSLPGSKEAFF
CDR3 DNA: TGTGCCAGCAGCTTGCCCGGCAGCAAGGAGGCTTTCTTT
clone size: NA
V gene: TRBV5-6
J gene: TRBJ1-1
D gene: NA

CDR3 protein: CASRLPGGLAKNIQYF
CDR3 DNA: TGTGCCAGCAGACTCCCCGGGGGGCTAGCCAAAAACATTCAGTACTTC
clone size: once
V gene: TRBV2
J gene: TRBJ2-4
D gene: NA

CDR3 protein: CASSPGKLAGSSYNEQFF
CDR3 DNA: TGTGCCAGCAGCCCGGGAAAACTAGCGGGAAGCTCCTACAATGAGCAGTTCTTC
clone size: NA
V gene: TRBV7-9
J gene: TRBJ2-1
D gene: TRBD2

CDR3 protein: CASSDSPNQPQHF
CDR3 DNA: TGTGCCAGCAGTGACTCCCCCAATCAGCCCCAGCATTTT
clone size: NA
V gene: TRBV6-4
J gene: TRBJ1-5
D gene: NA

CDR3 protein: CASSSQGRNTEAFF
CDR3 DNA: TGCGCCAGCAGCTCTCAGGGGAGGAACACTGAAGCTTTCTTT
clone size: NA
V gene: TRBV5-1
J gene: TRBJ1-1
D gene: NA

CDR3 protein: CASTRRSSGPLSYNEQFF
CDR3 DNA: TGTGCCAGCACCCGGCGGTCTAGCGGTCCCCTTTCCTACAATGAGCAGTTCTTC
clone size: NA
V gene: TRBV5-4
J gene: TRBJ2-1
D gene: TRBD2

CDR3 protein: CASTVLGGQPQHF
CDR3 DNA: TGTGCCAGCACAGTGTTAGGAGGCCAGCCCCAGCATTTT
clone size: NA
V gene: TRBV6-1
J gene: TRBJ1-5
D gene: NA

CDR3 protein: CAISESTGFANTGELFF
CDR3 DNA: TGTGCCATCAGTGAGTCCACAGGGTTCGCGAACACCGGGGAGCTGTTTTTT
clone size: NA
V gene: TRBV10-3
J gene: TRBJ2-2
D gene: NA